This is a list of T cell receptor beta chains from one sample in a study of cytomegalovirus exposure and HLA in healthy donors. Produced via immunoSEQ multiplex PCR; TCRdb's table is partial and in-frame only. The sample totals around 210,000 clones. The material sequenced was PBMCs. These receptors all stem from a woman under 40 in good health and CMV-seropositive. Each CDR3 is given with its conserved first and last residue. Fields, in order: D gene, J gene, V gene, CDR3 DNA, CDR3 protein. The D gene is left open where the match is weak.

D gene: TRBD1; J gene: TRBJ1-2; V gene: TRBV15; CDR3 DNA: TGTGCCACGGGCCGGACAGGCCCCTTTGGCTACACCTTC; CDR3 protein: CATGRTGPFGYTF
D gene: NA; J gene: TRBJ2-1; V gene: TRBV6-5; CDR3 DNA: TGTGCCAGCAGTTACATGGGCCTGGGGGGTGAGCAGTTCTTC; CDR3 protein: CASSYMGLGGEQFF
D gene: NA; J gene: TRBJ1-5; V gene: TRBV7-8; CDR3 DNA: TGTGCCAGCAGCTTAACAGGGCATCAGCCCCAGCATTTT; CDR3 protein: CASSLTGHQPQHF
D gene: TRBD2; J gene: TRBJ2-7; V gene: TRBV5-1; CDR3 DNA: TGCGCCAGCAGAGAAAGAGCGGGGGGCACCTCCTACGAGCAGTACTTC; CDR3 protein: CASRERAGGTSYEQYF
D gene: NA; J gene: TRBJ1-1; V gene: TRBV2; CDR3 DNA: TGTGCCAGCAGGGACACGAACACTGAAGCTTTCTTT; CDR3 protein: CASRDTNTEAFF
D gene: TRBD2; J gene: TRBJ2-3; V gene: TRBV7-2; CDR3 DNA: TGTGCCAGCAGCTTAATCGGCGGGAGTGCGGATACGCAGTATTTT; CDR3 protein: CASSLIGGSADTQYF
D gene: NA; J gene: TRBJ2-7; V gene: TRBV5-6; CDR3 DNA: TGTGCCAGCAGCTTGAATTCCGGCGAGCAGTACTTC; CDR3 protein: CASSLNSGEQYF
D gene: NA; J gene: TRBJ1-1; V gene: TRBV5-1; CDR3 DNA: TGCGCCAGCAGCCCGAAGGGACACCAGAACACTGAAGCTTTCTTT; CDR3 protein: CASSPKGHQNTEAFF
D gene: TRBD1; J gene: TRBJ2-7; V gene: TRBV11-2; CDR3 DNA: TGTGCCAGCGTGGGGACAGGGAGTTACGAGCAGTACTTC; CDR3 protein: CASVGTGSYEQYF
D gene: NA; J gene: TRBJ2-7; V gene: TRBV27; CDR3 DNA: TGTGCCAGCAGTTTAGGGCCCGAGCAGTACTTC; CDR3 protein: CASSLGPEQYF
D gene: TRBD1; J gene: TRBJ1-5; V gene: TRBV28; CDR3 DNA: TGTGCCAGCAGTTTATTCCAAGGGACAGGAAATCAGCCCCAGCATTTT; CDR3 protein: CASSLFQGTGNQPQHF
D gene: NA; J gene: TRBJ1-2; V gene: TRBV18; CDR3 DNA: TGTGCCAGCTCAAAAGCGGGGCCCAACTATGGCTACACCTTC; CDR3 protein: CASSKAGPNYGYTF
D gene: NA; J gene: TRBJ2-6; V gene: TRBV6-1; CDR3 DNA: TGTGCCAGCAGCGAAGTGGGGGCTCCCTCTGGGGCCAACGTCCTGACTTTC; CDR3 protein: CASSEVGAPSGANVLTF
D gene: NA; J gene: TRBJ1-1; V gene: TRBV21-1; CDR3 DNA: TGTGCCAGCAGCAAGACAGGGGGTATGAACACTGAAGCTTTCTTT; CDR3 protein: CASSKTGGMNTEAFF
D gene: NA; J gene: TRBJ1-1; V gene: TRBV4-1; CDR3 DNA: TGCGCCAGCAGCCACCCCCTGCGGGTTTTTAGGAACACTGAAGCTTTCTTT; CDR3 protein: CASSHPLRVFRNTEAFF
D gene: TRBD1; J gene: TRBJ1-2; V gene: TRBV6-1; CDR3 DNA: TGTGCCAGCAGTGAGCCCCAAAAGACAGGGAACTATGGCTACACCTTC; CDR3 protein: CASSEPQKTGNYGYTF
D gene: TRBD1; J gene: TRBJ2-7; V gene: TRBV7-2; CDR3 DNA: TGTGCCAGCAGTCAAGCCGGGACAGGCACCTACGAGCAGTACTTC; CDR3 protein: CASSQAGTGTYEQYF
D gene: TRBD1; J gene: TRBJ1-3; V gene: TRBV2; CDR3 DNA: TGTGCCAGCAGTCACCGGGACAGGAGAAACACCATATATTTT; CDR3 protein: CASSHRDRRNTIYF
D gene: NA; J gene: TRBJ2-3; V gene: TRBV2; CDR3 DNA: TGTGCCAGCAGGGAGGACACAGATACGCAGTATTTT; CDR3 protein: CASREDTDTQYF
D gene: TRBD2; J gene: TRBJ2-1; V gene: TRBV6-1; CDR3 DNA: TGTGCCAGCCGGACTAGCGGGGCCAACAATGAGCAGTTCTTC; CDR3 protein: CASRTSGANNEQFF
D gene: NA; J gene: TRBJ2-5; V gene: TRBV28; CDR3 DNA: TGTGCCAGCAGTTTTCCCCGGAGGGAGACCCAGTACTTC; CDR3 protein: CASSFPRRETQYF
D gene: NA; J gene: TRBJ2-2; V gene: TRBV2; CDR3 DNA: TGTGCCAGCAGGGCGACGGGAGTGAACACCGGGGAGCTGTTTTTT; CDR3 protein: CASRATGVNTGELFF
D gene: NA; J gene: TRBJ2-6; V gene: TRBV10-3; CDR3 DNA: TGTGCCATCCTAGGCTCTGGGGCCAACGTCCTGACTTTC; CDR3 protein: CAILGSGANVLTF
D gene: TRBD2; J gene: TRBJ2-1; V gene: TRBV2; CDR3 DNA: TGTGCCAGCAGTTGGACTAGCGGGAGTTACTACAATGAGCAGTTCTTC; CDR3 protein: CASSWTSGSYYNEQFF
D gene: NA; J gene: TRBJ1-4; V gene: TRBV15; CDR3 DNA: TGTGCCACCAGCAGAGGAGCACCCTATACGGGTTCGGGTGAAAAACTGTTTTTT; CDR3 protein: CATSRGAPYTGSGEKLFF
D gene: NA; J gene: TRBJ2-3; V gene: TRBV5-1; CDR3 DNA: TGCGCCAGCAGCTTGGCCCTGACTGACGCAGATACGCAGTATTTT; CDR3 protein: CASSLALTDADTQYF
D gene: TRBD1; J gene: TRBJ1-2; V gene: TRBV28; CDR3 DNA: TGTGCCAGCAGCTATGACAGGGGGCTCTACTATGGCTACACCTTC; CDR3 protein: CASSYDRGLYYGYTF
D gene: TRBD1; J gene: TRBJ1-2; V gene: TRBV9; CDR3 DNA: TGTGCCAGCAGCGTAGCTGACAGGGGATTCGAGGGCTACACCTTC; CDR3 protein: CASSVADRGFEGYTF
D gene: TRBD1; J gene: TRBJ2-6; V gene: TRBV28; CDR3 DNA: TGTGCCAGCAGTGGGACAGATACTGGGGCCAACGTCCTGACTTTC; CDR3 protein: CASSGTDTGANVLTF
D gene: TRBD1; J gene: TRBJ1-2; V gene: TRBV30; CDR3 DNA: TGTGCCTGGAGGAGGCAGGGGGCGGATGGCTACACCTTC; CDR3 protein: CAWRRQGADGYTF
D gene: NA; J gene: TRBJ1-3; V gene: TRBV30; CDR3 DNA: TGTGCCTGGAGCGCAGGGAATCTAGGAGGAAACACCATATATTTT; CDR3 protein: CAWSAGNLGGNTIYF
D gene: TRBD2; J gene: TRBJ2-7; V gene: TRBV30; CDR3 DNA: TGTGCCTGGAGAACTAGCGGGAGATACGAGCAGTACTTC; CDR3 protein: CAWRTSGRYEQYF
D gene: TRBD2; J gene: TRBJ2-7; V gene: TRBV11-2; CDR3 DNA: TGTGCCAGCAGCTCCCTAGCGGGAGGGAAGCAGTACTTC; CDR3 protein: CASSSLAGGKQYF
D gene: NA; J gene: TRBJ1-1; V gene: TRBV4-3; CDR3 DNA: TGCGCCAGCAGCGCGACGGAGGGGCATATGAACACTGAAGCTTTCTTT; CDR3 protein: CASSATEGHMNTEAFF
D gene: TRBD1; J gene: TRBJ2-7; V gene: TRBV5-4; CDR3 DNA: TGTGCCAGCAGGCAGGCAGGGGGTAACGAGCAGTACTTC; CDR3 protein: CASRQAGGNEQYF
D gene: NA; J gene: TRBJ2-3; V gene: TRBV7-2; CDR3 DNA: TGTGCCAGCAGCAGGGAGTGGGGATCAGATACGCAGTATTTT; CDR3 protein: CASSREWGSDTQYF
D gene: NA; J gene: TRBJ1-5; V gene: TRBV2; CDR3 DNA: TGTGCCAGCGGCTTGGACAGCGATTACAATCAGCCCCAGCATTTT; CDR3 protein: CASGLDSDYNQPQHF
D gene: NA; J gene: TRBJ1-5; V gene: TRBV6-5; CDR3 DNA: TGTGCCAGCAGTTACGGAGCAGAACAGCCCCAGCATTTT; CDR3 protein: CASSYGAEQPQHF
D gene: TRBD2; J gene: TRBJ2-1; V gene: TRBV5-1; CDR3 DNA: TGCGCCAGCAGCGAAGGACTAGCGGGGTACAATGAGCAGTTCTTC; CDR3 protein: CASSEGLAGYNEQFF
D gene: NA; J gene: TRBJ1-5; V gene: TRBV29-1; CDR3 DNA: TGCAGCGTTACTCTAGGCGGGGGGCAGCCCCAGCATTTT; CDR3 protein: CSVTLGGGQPQHF
D gene: NA; J gene: TRBJ1-2; V gene: TRBV6-1; CDR3 DNA: TGTGCCAGCAGTACTTTAGTAAGCGACTATGGCTACACCTTC; CDR3 protein: CASSTLVSDYGYTF
D gene: TRBD2; J gene: TRBJ2-3; V gene: TRBV29-1; CDR3 DNA: TGCAGCGTTGCGAGGGACTATCCCACAGATACGCAGTATTTT; CDR3 protein: CSVARDYPTDTQYF
D gene: TRBD1; J gene: TRBJ2-7; V gene: TRBV5-1; CDR3 DNA: TGCGCCAGCAGCTATAGCCTAAGACGAGGGGGCGAGCCCTCAGTGAACGAGCAGTACTTC; CDR3 protein: CASSYSLRRGGEPSVNEQYF
D gene: NA; J gene: TRBJ2-5; V gene: TRBV19; CDR3 DNA: TGTGCCAGTAGCCGAGTCCCGGGGGAGACCCAGTACTTC; CDR3 protein: CASSRVPGETQYF
D gene: NA; J gene: TRBJ1-5; V gene: TRBV19; CDR3 DNA: TGTGCCAGTAGTATGGGGGGGCAGAGCAATCAGCCCCAGCATTTT; CDR3 protein: CASSMGGQSNQPQHF
D gene: NA; J gene: TRBJ1-1; V gene: TRBV7-9; CDR3 DNA: TGTGCCAGCAGCCCCCCCCGGGGGTTACTCACTGAAGCTTTCTTT; CDR3 protein: CASSPPRGLLTEAFF
D gene: NA; J gene: TRBJ1-2; V gene: TRBV12-5; CDR3 DNA: TGTGCTAGTGGCCAAAAAGTCACTGAACCAGGGGCTTATGGCTACACCTTC; CDR3 protein: CASGQKVTEPGAYGYTF
D gene: TRBD1; J gene: TRBJ2-2; V gene: TRBV10-3; CDR3 DNA: TGTGCCATCAGTGAGTCAGGGGGCCTTCCCGGGGAGCTGTTTTTT; CDR3 protein: CAISESGGLPGELFF
D gene: NA; J gene: TRBJ2-3; V gene: TRBV6-1; CDR3 DNA: TGTGCCAGCAGGGAACAGGGCGCAGATACGCAGTATTTT; CDR3 protein: CASREQGADTQYF
D gene: TRBD1; J gene: TRBJ2-1; V gene: TRBV10-2; CDR3 DNA: TGCGCCAGCAGTCAGACAGGGGGCTACAATGAGCAGTTCTTC; CDR3 protein: CASSQTGGYNEQFF
D gene: NA; J gene: TRBJ2-3; V gene: TRBV5-1; CDR3 DNA: TGCGCCAGCAGCTTGGACAGTAGCACAGATACGCAGTATTTT; CDR3 protein: CASSLDSSTDTQYF
D gene: TRBD1; J gene: TRBJ1-5; V gene: TRBV19; CDR3 DNA: TGTGCCAGTAGAGGACAGGGCGATCAGCCCCAGCATTTT; CDR3 protein: CASRGQGDQPQHF
D gene: NA; J gene: TRBJ2-1; V gene: TRBV7-8; CDR3 DNA: TGTGCCAGCAGCTTAGGGCAGTATGGTGAGCAGTTCTTC; CDR3 protein: CASSLGQYGEQFF
D gene: NA; J gene: TRBJ2-3; V gene: TRBV7-2; CDR3 DNA: TGTGCCAGCAGCGCTAGCGCCCGAGGGGCAGATACGCAGTATTTT; CDR3 protein: CASSASARGADTQYF